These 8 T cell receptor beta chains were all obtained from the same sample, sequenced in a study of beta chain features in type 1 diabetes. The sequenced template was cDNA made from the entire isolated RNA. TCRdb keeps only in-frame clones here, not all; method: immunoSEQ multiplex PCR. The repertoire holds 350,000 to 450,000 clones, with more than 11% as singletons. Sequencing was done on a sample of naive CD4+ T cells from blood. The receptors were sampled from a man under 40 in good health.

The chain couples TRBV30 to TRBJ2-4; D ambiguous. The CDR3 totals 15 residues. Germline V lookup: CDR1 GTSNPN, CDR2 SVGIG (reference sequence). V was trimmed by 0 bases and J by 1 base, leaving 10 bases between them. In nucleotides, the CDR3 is TGTGCCTGGAGTGTGCCCGGTTACGCCAAAAACATTCAGTACTTC. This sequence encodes CAWSVPGYAKNIQYF.

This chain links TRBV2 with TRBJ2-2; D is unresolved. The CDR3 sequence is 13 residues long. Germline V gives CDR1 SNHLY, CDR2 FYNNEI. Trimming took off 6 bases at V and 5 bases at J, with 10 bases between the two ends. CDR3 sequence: CASRTRFTGELFF. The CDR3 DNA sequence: TGTGCCAGCAGAACCCGATTTACCGGGGAGCTGTTTTTT.

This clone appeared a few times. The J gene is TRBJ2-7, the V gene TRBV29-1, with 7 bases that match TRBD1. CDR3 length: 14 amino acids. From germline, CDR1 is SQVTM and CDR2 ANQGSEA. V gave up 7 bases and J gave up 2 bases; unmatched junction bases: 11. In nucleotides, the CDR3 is TGCAGCGGAAAGGACCGGGACAGCGCCTACGAGCAGTACGTC. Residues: CSGKDRDSAYEQYV.

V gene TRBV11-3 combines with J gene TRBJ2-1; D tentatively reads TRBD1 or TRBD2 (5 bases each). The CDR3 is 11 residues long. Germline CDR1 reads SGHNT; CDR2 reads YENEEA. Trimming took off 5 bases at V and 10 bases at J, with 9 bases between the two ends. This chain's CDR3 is CASSARDEQFF. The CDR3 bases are TGTGCCAGCAGCGCCAGGGACGAGCAGTTCTTC.

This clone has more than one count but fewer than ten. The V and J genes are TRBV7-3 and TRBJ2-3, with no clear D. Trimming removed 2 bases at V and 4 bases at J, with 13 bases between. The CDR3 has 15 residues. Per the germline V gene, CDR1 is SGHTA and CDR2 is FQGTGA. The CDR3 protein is CASSLSGVGPDTQYF. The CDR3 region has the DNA TGTGCCAGCAGCTTATCTGGAGTGGGCCCAGATACGCAGTATTTT.

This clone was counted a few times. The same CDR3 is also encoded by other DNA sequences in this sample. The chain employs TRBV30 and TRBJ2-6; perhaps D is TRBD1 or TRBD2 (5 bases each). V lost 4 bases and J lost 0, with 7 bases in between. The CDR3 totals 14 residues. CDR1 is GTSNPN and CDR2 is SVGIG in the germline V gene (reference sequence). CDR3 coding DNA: TGTGCCTGGAATGGGGGCTCTGGGGCCAACGTCCTGACTTTC. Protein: CAWNGGSGANVLTF.

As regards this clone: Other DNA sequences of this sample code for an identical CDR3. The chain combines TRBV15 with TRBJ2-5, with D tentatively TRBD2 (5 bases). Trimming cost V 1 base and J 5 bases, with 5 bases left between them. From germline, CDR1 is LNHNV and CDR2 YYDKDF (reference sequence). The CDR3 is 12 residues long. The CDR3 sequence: CATSRAGETQYF. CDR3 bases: TGTGCCACCAGCAGAGCGGGGGAGACCCAGTACTTC.

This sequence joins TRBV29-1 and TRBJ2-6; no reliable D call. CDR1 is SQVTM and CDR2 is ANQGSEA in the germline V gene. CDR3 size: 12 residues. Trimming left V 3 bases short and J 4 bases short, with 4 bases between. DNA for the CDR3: TGCAGCGTTGACGCCGGGGCCAACGTCCTGACTTTC. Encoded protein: CSVDAGANVLTF.